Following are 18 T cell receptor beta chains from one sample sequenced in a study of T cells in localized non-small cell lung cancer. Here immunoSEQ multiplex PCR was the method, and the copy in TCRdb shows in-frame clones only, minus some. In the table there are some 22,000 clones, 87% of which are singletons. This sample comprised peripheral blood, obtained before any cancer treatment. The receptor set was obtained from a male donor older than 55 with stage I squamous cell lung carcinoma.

The CDR3: CASSGDSGANVLTF. Here the CDR3 DNA reads TGTGCCAGTAGTGGGGACTCTGGGGCCAACGTCCTGACTTTC. The chain carries TRBV19 and TRBJ2-6; no reliable D call. In germline, CDR1 is LNHDA, CDR2 SQIVND (reference sequence). Trimming removed 5 bases at V and 0 bases at J, with 5 bases between. The CDR3 is 14 amino acids.

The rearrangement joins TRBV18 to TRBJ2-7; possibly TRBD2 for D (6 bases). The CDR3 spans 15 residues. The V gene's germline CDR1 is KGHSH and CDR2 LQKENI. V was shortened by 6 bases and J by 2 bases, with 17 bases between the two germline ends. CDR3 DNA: TGTGCCAGCTCGGAGGGACCTTACATAACCTACGAGCAGTACTTC. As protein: CASSEGPYITYEQYF.

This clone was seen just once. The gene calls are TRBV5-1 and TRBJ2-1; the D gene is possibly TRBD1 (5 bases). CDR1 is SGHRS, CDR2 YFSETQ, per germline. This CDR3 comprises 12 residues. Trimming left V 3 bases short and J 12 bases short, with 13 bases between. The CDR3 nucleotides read TGCGCCAGCAGCTCCTGGGGCCCAGGGCAGTTCTTC. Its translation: CASSSWGPGQFF.

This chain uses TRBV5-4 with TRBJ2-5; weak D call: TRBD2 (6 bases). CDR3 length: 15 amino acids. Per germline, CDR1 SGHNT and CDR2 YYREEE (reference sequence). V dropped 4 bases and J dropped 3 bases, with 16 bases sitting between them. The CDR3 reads CASSPRGDSEETQYF. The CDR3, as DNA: TGTGCCAGCAGCCCCCGCGGGGACTCGGAAGAGACCCAGTACTTC.

The CDR3 spells CASSLFVPRQSVLPQHYEQYF. The CDR3, as DNA: TGTGCCAGCAGTTTATTTGTCCCCCGACAGTCGGTTTTGCCCCAACACTACGAGCAGTACTTC. The V call is TRBV27, the J call TRBJ2-7; D may be TRBD1 (5 bases). Trimming left V 1 base short and J 3 bases short, with 31 bases between. The CDR3 spans 21 residues. Germline V lookup: CDR1 MNHEY, CDR2 SMNVEV (reference sequence).

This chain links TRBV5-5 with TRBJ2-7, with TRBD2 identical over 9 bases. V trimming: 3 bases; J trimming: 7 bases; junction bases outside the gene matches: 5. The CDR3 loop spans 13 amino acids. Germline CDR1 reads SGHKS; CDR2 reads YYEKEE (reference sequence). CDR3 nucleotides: TGTGCCAGCAGCTCCCTAGCGGGGAGAGAGCAGTACTTC. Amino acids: CASSSLAGREQYF.

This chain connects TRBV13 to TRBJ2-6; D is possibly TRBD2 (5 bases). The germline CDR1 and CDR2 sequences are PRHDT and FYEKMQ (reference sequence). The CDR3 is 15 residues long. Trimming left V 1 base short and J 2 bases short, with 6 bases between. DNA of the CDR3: TGTGCCAGCAGCTTAGTGGAGGCTGGGGCCAACGTCCTGACTTTC. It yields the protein CASSLVEAGANVLTF. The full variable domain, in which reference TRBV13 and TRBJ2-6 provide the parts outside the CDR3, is AAGVIQSPRHLIKEKRETATLKCYPIPRHDTVYWYQQGPGQDPQFLISFYEKMQSDKGSIPDRFSAQQFSDYHSELNMSSLELGDSALYFCASSLVEAGANVLTFGAGSRLTVL.

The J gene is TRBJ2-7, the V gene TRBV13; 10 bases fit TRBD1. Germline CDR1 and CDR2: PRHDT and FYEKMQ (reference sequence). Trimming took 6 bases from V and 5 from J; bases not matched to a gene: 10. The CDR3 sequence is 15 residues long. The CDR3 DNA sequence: TGTGCCAGCAGTCGTTGGACAGGGGGTATAGACGAGCAGTACTTC. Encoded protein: CASSRWTGGIDEQYF.

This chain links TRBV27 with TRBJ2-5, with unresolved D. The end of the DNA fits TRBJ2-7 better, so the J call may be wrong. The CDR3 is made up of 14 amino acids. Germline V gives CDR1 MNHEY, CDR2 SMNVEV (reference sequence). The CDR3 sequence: CASFPSGRPYEQYF. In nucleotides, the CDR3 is TGTGCCAGCTTCCCCTCGGGCCGGCCCTACGAGCAGTACTTC.

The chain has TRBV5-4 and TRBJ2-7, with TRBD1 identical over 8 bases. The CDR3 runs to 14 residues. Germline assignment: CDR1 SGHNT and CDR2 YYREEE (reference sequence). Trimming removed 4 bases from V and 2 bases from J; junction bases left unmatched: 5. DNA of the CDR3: TGTGCCAGCAGCGCTTACAGGGGGGCCTACGAGCAGTACTTC. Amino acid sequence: CASSAYRGAYEQYF.

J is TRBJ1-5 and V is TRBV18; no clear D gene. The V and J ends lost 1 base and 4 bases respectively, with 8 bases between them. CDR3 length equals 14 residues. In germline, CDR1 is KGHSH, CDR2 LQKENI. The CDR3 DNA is TGTGCCAGCTCACCACAGGGAGAGAATCAGCCCCAGCATTTT. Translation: CASSPQGENQPQHF.

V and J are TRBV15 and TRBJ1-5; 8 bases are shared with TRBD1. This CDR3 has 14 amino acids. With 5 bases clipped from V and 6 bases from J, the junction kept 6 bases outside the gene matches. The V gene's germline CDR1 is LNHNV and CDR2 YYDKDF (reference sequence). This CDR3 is CATSVDREGQPQHF. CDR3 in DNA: TGTGCCACCAGCGTGGACAGGGAGGGTCAGCCCCAGCATTTT.

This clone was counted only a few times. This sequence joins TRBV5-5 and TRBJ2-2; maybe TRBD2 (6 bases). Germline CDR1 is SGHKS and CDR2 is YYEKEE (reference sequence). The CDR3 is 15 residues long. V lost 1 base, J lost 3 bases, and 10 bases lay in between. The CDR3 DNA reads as TGTGCCAGCAGCTTGCGGGAGTTGGACACCGGGGAGCTGTTTTTT. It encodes CASSLRELDTGELFF.

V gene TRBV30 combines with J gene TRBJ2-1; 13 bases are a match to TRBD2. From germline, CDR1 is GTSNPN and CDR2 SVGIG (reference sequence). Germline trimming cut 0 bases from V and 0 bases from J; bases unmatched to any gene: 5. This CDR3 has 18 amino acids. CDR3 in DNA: TGTGCCTGGAGTGTACTACTAGCGGGAGGGGACTCCTACAATGAGCAGTTCTTC. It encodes CAWSVLLAGGDSYNEQFF.

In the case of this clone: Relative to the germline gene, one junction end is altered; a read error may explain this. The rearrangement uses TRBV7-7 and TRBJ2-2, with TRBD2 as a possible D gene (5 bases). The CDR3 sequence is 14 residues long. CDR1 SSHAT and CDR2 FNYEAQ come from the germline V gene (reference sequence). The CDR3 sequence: CASSLGRGTGELFF. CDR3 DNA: TGTGCTAGCAGCTTAGGTCGGGGAACCGGGGAGCTGTTTTTT.

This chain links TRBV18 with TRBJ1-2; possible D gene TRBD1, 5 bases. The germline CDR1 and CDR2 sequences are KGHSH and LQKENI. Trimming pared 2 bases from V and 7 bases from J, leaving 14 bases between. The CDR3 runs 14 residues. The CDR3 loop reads CASSPDSLGSGYTF. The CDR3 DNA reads TGTGCCAGCTCACCAGACAGCCTGGGGAGTGGCTACACCTTC.

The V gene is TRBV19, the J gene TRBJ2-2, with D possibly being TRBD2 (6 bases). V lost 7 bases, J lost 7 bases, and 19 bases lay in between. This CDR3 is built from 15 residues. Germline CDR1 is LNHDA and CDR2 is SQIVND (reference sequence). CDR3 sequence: CASIATGTPVGELFF. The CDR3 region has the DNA TGTGCCAGTATCGCGACCGGGACTCCCGTCGGGGAGCTGTTTTTT.

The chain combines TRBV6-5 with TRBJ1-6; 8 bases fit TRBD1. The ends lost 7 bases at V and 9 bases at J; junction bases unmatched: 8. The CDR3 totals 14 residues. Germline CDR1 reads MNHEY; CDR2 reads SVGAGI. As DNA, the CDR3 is TGTGCCAGCACCCCGGGACAGGCTGTTTCACCCCTCCACTTT. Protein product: CASTPGQAVSPLHF.